The rows below give T cell receptor beta chains drawn from one sample of a study of healthy donors' naive CD4 and CD8 T cells. MiXCR, run by TCRdb on the reads, gives a single entry per CDR3 protein. The sample consists of roughly 200,000 distinct CDR3 sequences, around three quarters of them appearing once. Material for sequencing was naive CD4+ and CD8+ T cells sorted from blood, pooled from several donors. These receptors all stem from a pool of human donors in good health; the sample pools cells from several healthy donors. The conserved cysteine and the conserved F or W are not part of the CDR3 here.

j_call v_call cdr3_aa
TRBJ2-1 TRBV6-5 ASSFSGRSYNEQF
TRBJ1-3 TRBV5-1 ASSLEARTSGNTIY
TRBJ2-6 TRBV29-1 SVSDGTGSGANVLT
TRBJ1-3 TRBV19 ASSSDGLFSGNTIY
TRBJ2-3 TRBV29-1 SVVPSEGQGLTDTQY
TRBJ2-2 TRBV29-1 SVVPGTGELF
TRBJ1-1 TRBV18 ASSEGTGGTEAF
TRBJ1-2 TRBV6-2/TRBV6-3 ASSYRSRDGYT
TRBJ2-2 TRBV6-1 ASSDLAGAPGELF
TRBJ2-2 TRBV29-1 SVQSSRGNTGELF
TRBJ2-1 TRBV5-4 ASSLPGQGYNEQF
TRBJ2-7 TRBV20-1 SATPGGAGLEQY
TRBJ2-5 TRBV29-1 SAQSQETQY
TRBJ1-6 TRBV12-3/TRBV12-4 ASSFQGRTLH
TRBJ2-2 TRBV5-5 ASRWGWNTGELF
TRBJ1-2 TRBV29-1 SVVGSPWDYGYT
TRBJ1-4 TRBV6-6 ASSYSAGTGNEKLF
TRBJ2-2 TRBV29-1 SVGTGDRTGELF
TRBJ2-7 TRBV12-3/TRBV12-4 AIATDRNSYEQY
TRBJ2-7 TRBV29-1 SVAGLGQRSEQY
TRBJ2-2 TRBV19 ASSFGGDTGELF
TRBJ2-5 TRBV6-2/TRBV6-3 ASSPGTRQETQY
TRBJ2-7 TRBV5-5 ASSLEQGPYEQY
TRBJ1-2 TRBV29-1 SASGDGLYGYT
TRBJ2-1 TRBV5-4 ASSRENNEQF
TRBJ1-1 TRBV29-1 SVVTATEAF
TRBJ1-1 TRBV29-1 SVGETGLANTEAF
TRBJ2-4 TRBV29-1 SYLIGGIQY
TRBJ2-3 TRBV29-1 STEGGDRGADTQY
TRBJ2-3 TRBV29-1 SEVVGSSTDTQY
TRBJ2-7 TRBV29-1 SVMTSGRPSYEQY
TRBJ1-2 TRBV29-1 SGKGEANYGYT
TRBJ2-1 TRBV29-1 SVGDLAGLSYNEQF
TRBJ1-6 TRBV5-4 ASSLGQRTSYNSPLH
TRBJ2-5 TRBV19 ASRNPGTGQETQY
TRBJ2-3 TRBV29-1 SVAGQTDTQY
TRBJ1-1 TRBV29-1 RIGGQRNTEAF
TRBJ2-5 TRBV29-1 SVGVSGTQY
TRBJ2-6 TRBV6-5 ASRQGEAGANVLT
TRBJ1-6 TRBV6-5 ASSYLGYYSPLH